Presented here are 27 T cell receptor beta chains from one specimen sequenced in a study of regulatory T cells in long-lasting Graves disease. Indicated time point: newly diagnosed GD, antithyroid drugs for less than 3 months. The TCR library was made from RNA extracted from PBMCs. Relying on iRepertoire HTBI primers and Arm-PCR of CDR3 regions, the team built TCR beta libraries. TCRdb passed the multiplex PCR reads through MiXCR, listing each CDR3 protein once. The sample includes approximately 460,000 distinct CDR3 sequences, about 15% of them seen just once. These data also featured in a second study, about T cells in Graves' hyperthyroidism and ophthalmopathy.

The sequencing here drew on peripheral blood mononuclear cells (PBMCs), taken at new diagnosis, from a patient treated with antithyroid drugs. These TCRs come from a woman aged 25-40 years with Graves disease.

This clonotype was counted many times. This rearrangement joins TRBV9 to TRBJ1-1, with a possible D match to TRBD1 (5 bases). The V end lost 4 bases, the J end lost 0 bases, and 19 bases lay between the germline ends. This CDR3 is 17 amino acids long. Germline V gene lookup returns CDR1 SGDLS and CDR2 YYNGEE. The chain's CDR3 is CASSPLGGFGMNTEAFF. The CDR3 DNA is TGTGCCAGCAGCCCCCTGGGGGGTTTTGGGATGAACACTGAAGCTTTCTTT.

The genes are TRBV15 and TRBJ2-1, with D possibly being TRBD1 (6 bases). The germline CDR1 and CDR2 sequences are LNHNV and YYDKDF (reference sequence). Trimming cost V 6 bases and J 9 bases, with 12 bases left between them. The CDR3 runs to 12 residues. The CDR3 region has the DNA TGTGCCACCAGGAGGACAGCCACTGAGCAGTTCTTC. This translates into CATRRTATEQFF. Filled out from reference TRBV15 and TRBJ2-1, the complete variable domain reads DAMVIQNPRYQVTQFGKPVTLSCSQTLNHNVMYWYQQKSSQAPKLLFHYYDKDFNNEADTPDNFQSRRPNTSFCFLDIRSPGLGDTAMYLCATRRTATEQFFGPGTRLTVL.

Only a few counts were recorded for this clonotype. CDR3 loop: CASSMLGTDTQYF. The CDR3, as DNA: TGTGCCAGCAGCATGCTAGGTACAGATACGCAGTATTTT. This rearrangement joins TRBV6-2 or TRBV6-3 to TRBJ2-3; no firm D call. CDR1 and CDR2 (germline): MNHEY, SVGEGT. This CDR3 spans 13 amino acids. V was trimmed by 6 bases and J by 3 bases, leaving 10 bases between them.

This clonotype was recorded many times. The chain has TRBV5-1 and TRBJ2-3, with 7 bases that match TRBD2. Looked up from germline, CDR1 is SGHRS and CDR2 is YFSETQ. The CDR3 length is 15 residues. V lost 5 bases, J lost 0 bases, and 6 bases stayed unmatched. CDR3: CASRWTRGSTDTQYF. The CDR3 DNA reads as TGCGCCAGCAGGTGGACTAGAGGGAGCACAGATACGCAGTATTTT.

This clonotype was picked up one time. A much more abundant neighbour one base away suggests this may be a read error. This sequence joins TRBV6-2 or TRBV6-3 and TRBJ2-5; D not resolved. The length of the CDR3 is 13 residues. V was clipped by 0 bases and J by 4 bases, with 6 bases between them. Germline V lookup: CDR1 MNHEY, CDR2 SVGEGT. The CDR3 protein is CASSYSGPETQYF. CDR3 sequence (DNA): TGTGCCAGCAGTTACTCAGGTCCAGAGACCCAGTACTTC.

This clonotype was seen ten or more times. The J gene is TRBJ2-3, the V gene TRBV7-2; 11 positions agree with TRBD2. CDR3 length equals 15 residues. Germline CDR1 is SGHTA and CDR2 is FQGNSA. Unmatched junction bases numbered 7, after V lost 5 bases and J lost 6 bases. This CDR3 reads CASSPLAGGGDTQYF. The CDR3 DNA reads TGTGCCAGCAGCCCGCTAGCGGGAGGAGGGGATACGCAGTATTTT.

This clonotype was counted a few times. The chain joins TRBV10-3 to TRBJ2-7, with D perhaps being TRBD1 or TRBD2 (6 bases each). Germline V lookup: CDR1 ENHRY, CDR2 SYGVKD. Trimming pared 0 bases from V and 2 bases from J, leaving 14 bases between. This CDR3 contains 16 residues. CDR3 sequence (DNA): TGTGCCATCAGTGAGTCGGGGGGCTGGGGGGCCTACGAGCAGTACTTC. Translation: CAISESGGWGAYEQYF.

This clonotype has more than one count but fewer than ten. V usage is TRBV20-1 and J usage is TRBJ2-1; D gene unclear. Trimming shortened V by 2 bases and J by 0 bases, and 8 bases separated the two germline ends. In germline, CDR1 is DFQATT, CDR2 SNEGSKA (reference sequence). This CDR3 comprises 14 residues. Written as DNA, the CDR3 is TGCAGTGCTAGATCGGCGGACTCCTACAATGAGCAGTTCTTC. Amino acid sequence: CSARSADSYNEQFF.

The chain uses TRBV24-1 and TRBJ2-2; a weak D match, TRBD1 (6 bases). There are 17 residues in the CDR3. Trimming took off 5 bases at V and 1 base at J, with 16 bases between the two ends. From germline, CDR1 is KGHDR and CDR2 SFDVKD. The CDR3 DNA sequence: TGTGCCACCAGTGGCTTTTCCGGGACATTGAACACCGGGGAGCTGTTTTTT. Protein sequence: CATSGFSGTLNTGELFF.

In its sample, this clonotype was seen a few times. A read error may produce the germline difference seen at one junction end. This chain links TRBV4-1 with TRBJ1-4, with D possibly TRBD1 on 5 matching bases. The length of the CDR3 is 17 residues. Germline CDR1 is MGHRA and CDR2 is YSYEKL. DNA for the CDR3: TGTGCCAGCAGCCAGGAAGACAGCCGCACGAGGAATGAAAAACTGTTTTTT. Its translation is CASSQEDSRTRNEKLFF.

This clonotype was counted at least ten times. This sequence joins TRBV7-6 and TRBJ1-2; a possible D gene is TRBD1 (6 bases). Germline loops: CDR1 SGHVS, CDR2 FNYEAQ. The V end lost 5 bases, the J end lost 2 bases, and 9 bases lay between the germline ends. The CDR3 contains 13 residues. CDR3 sequence reads: CASSPTGNYGYTF. In DNA, the CDR3 is TGTGCCAGCAGCCCAACAGGGAACTATGGCTACACCTTC.

This clonotype was seen a handful of times. The chain carries TRBV6-1 and TRBJ1-1; TRBD1 might be the D (6 bases). Germline CDR1 MNHNS, CDR2 SASEGT. V gave up 3 bases and J gave up 4 bases, with 15 bases separating them. The CDR3 is 15 amino acids. The CDR3 loop reads CASSEVSGAGTEAFF. The CDR3 nucleotides are TGTGCCAGCAGTGAGGTTTCAGGGGCTGGCACTGAAGCTTTCTTT.

This chain links TRBV27 with TRBJ2-1; 9 bases fit TRBD2. The CDR3 runs to 15 residues. Germline-derived CDR1 and CDR2 are MNHEY and SMNVEV (reference sequence). CDR3 coding DNA: TGTGCGGCGGCCCGCGCGGCTAGCGGGAATACTGAGCAGTTCTTC. Its protein product is CAAARAASGNTEQFF.

This clonotype was seen many times. The V gene is TRBV3-1, the J gene TRBJ2-5; D is undetermined. Germline-derived CDR1 and CDR2 are LGHDT and YNNKEL (reference sequence). V lost 1 base to trimming and J lost 3 bases, with 9 bases between them. The CDR3 covers 14 residues. CDR3 loop: CASSQGLVEETQYF. The CDR3 coding sequence is TGTGCCAGCAGCCAAGGCCTTGTTGAAGAGACCCAGTACTTC.

This clonotype was picked up a small number of times. The chain is built from TRBV10-3 and TRBJ2-7; D is possibly TRBD2 (6 bases). Germline V gene lookup returns CDR1 ENHRY and CDR2 SYGVKD. CDR3 length equals 14 residues. The V gene lost 8 bases and the J gene lost 3 bases, with 17 bases spanning the gap. The CDR3 DNA reads TGTGCCATCGGTGGGACTCTCGGAAACTACGAGCAGTACTTC. It translates to CAIGGTLGNYEQYF.

About this clonotype: Relative to the germline gene, one junction end is altered; a read error may explain this. This rearrangement joins TRBV2 to TRBJ2-7; D may correspond to TRBD1 or TRBD2 (6 bases each). CDR3 length: 15 residues. The germline V gene has CDR1 SNHLY and CDR2 FYNNEI. CDR3 sequence (DNA): TGTGCCAGCAGTTACTTGTCGGAGGGGGAGTACGGGCAGTACTTC. Its translation is CASSYLSEGEYGQYF.

This clonotype was detected many times. The J gene is TRBJ2-1, the V gene TRBV28; D is possibly TRBD1 or TRBD2 (6 bases each). In germline, CDR1 is MDHEN, CDR2 SYDVKM. V shed 4 bases and J shed 6 bases, with 19 bases lying between them. The CDR3 is 16 residues long. CDR3: CASSSQGGWIRNEQFF. CDR3 coding DNA: TGTGCCAGCAGTTCCCAAGGGGGGTGGATCCGCAATGAGCAGTTCTTC.

This clonotype showed up many times. This chain joins TRBV28 and TRBJ2-1; maybe TRBD2 (5 bases). V gave up 3 bases and J gave up 9 bases, with 12 bases separating them. The CDR3 is 13 amino acids. Germline CDR1 MDHEN, CDR2 SYDVKM. The CDR3 DNA reads TGTGCCAGCAGTTTTGTTGACGGAGGTGAGCAGTTCTTC. Its protein is CASSFVDGGEQFF.

This clonotype was found many times. The genes are TRBV18 and TRBJ2-3; no clear D gene. CDR3 length: 13 amino acids. Germline CDR1 KGHSH, CDR2 LQKENI. V dropped 4 bases and J dropped 0 bases, with 5 bases sitting between them. The CDR3 DNA reads TGTGCCAGCTCACAAGACAGCACAGATACGCAGTATTTT. Its translation: CASSQDSTDTQYF.

The chain has TRBV6-5 and TRBJ1-2; D is perhaps TRBD1 (5 bases). Trimming took 2 bases from V and 5 from J, leaving 15 bases between them. The CDR3 sequence is 15 residues long. The germline CDR1 and CDR2 sequences are MNHEY and SVGAGI. CDR3 protein: CASSYTYGTEYGYTF. CDR3 nucleotides: TGTGCCAGCAGTTACACGTACGGGACGGAGTATGGCTACACCTTC.

This clonotype was picked up many times. The gene calls are TRBV15 and TRBJ2-1, with D hard to call. The CDR3 runs 15 residues. Trimming removed 0 bases from V and 1 base from J, with 7 bases in between. CDR1 is LNHNV and CDR2 is YYDKDF in the germline V gene (reference sequence). CDR3 amino acids: CATSRDRGSYNEQFF. CDR3 coding DNA: TGTGCCACCAGCAGAGATCGTGGTTCCTACAATGAGCAGTTCTTC.

This clonotype has only a few counts. The rearrangement joins TRBV4-1 to TRBJ2-7; no clear D. Trimming removed 4 bases at V and 6 bases at J, with 25 bases between. The germline CDR1 and CDR2 sequences are MGHRA and YSYEKL. The CDR3 loop spans 17 amino acids. The CDR3 nucleotides read TGCGCCAGCAGCCCATTGGCCAGTGCGGAGACCTTTGTCGAGCAGTACTTC. Translation gives CASSPLASAETFVEQYF.

This clonotype occurred many times. This chain joins TRBV7-9 and TRBJ2-7, with TRBD1 matching 7 bases. The CDR3 consists of 14 residues. The ends lost 4 bases at V and 2 bases at J; junction bases unmatched: 5. CDR1 and CDR2 from the germline V gene are SEHNR and FQNEAQ (reference sequence). CDR3 DNA sequence: TGTGCCAGCAGCTCCCGACAGGGCCCCTACGAGCAGTACTTC. It specifies CASSSRQGPYEQYF.

The chain uses TRBV20-1 and TRBJ2-3, with D unresolved. The CDR3 totals 15 residues. The ends were cut back, 3 bases at V and 2 bases at J, with 15 bases in the middle. CDR1 DFQATT and CDR2 SNEGSKA come from the germline V gene (reference sequence). CDR3 sequence (DNA): TGCAGTGCTAGGGCGTTACGGCCCATCACAGATACGCAGTATTTT. Translating it yields CSARALRPITDTQYF.

This clonotype turned up a few times. The chain couples TRBV11-2 to TRBJ2-5; 9 nucleotides align to TRBD1. Per germline, CDR1 SGHAT and CDR2 FQNNGV. This CDR3 contains 15 residues. The J segment lost 5 bases and the V segment lost 3 bases, leaving 7 bases of the junction unmatched. The CDR3 DNA follows: TGTGCCAGCAGCTTCTCCGGGGACAGGGTGGAGACCCAGTACTTC. It specifies CASSFSGDRVETQYF.

The chain carries TRBV4-3 and TRBJ1-2; 8 positions match TRBD1. V gave up 3 bases and J gave up 2 bases; unmatched junction bases: 11. CDR3 length equals 17 residues. Germline V gene lookup returns CDR1 LGHNA and CDR2 YSLEER. For the CDR3, the DNA is TGCGCCAGCAGCCAGGGGCCAGGGGGCACGAGCAACTATGGCTACACCTTC. Protein sequence: CASSQGPGGTSNYGYTF.

At least ten counts were recorded for this clonotype. This rearrangement joins TRBV18 to TRBJ1-4, with a possible D match to TRBD1 (5 bases). Germline V gene sequence: CDR1 KGHSH, CDR2 LQKENI. The CDR3 sequence is 16 residues long. V lost 0 bases and J lost 3, with 11 bases in between. The CDR3: CASSPPGGAANEKLFF. CDR3 nucleotides: TGTGCCAGCTCACCACCCGGAGGGGCGGCTAATGAAAAACTGTTTTTT.